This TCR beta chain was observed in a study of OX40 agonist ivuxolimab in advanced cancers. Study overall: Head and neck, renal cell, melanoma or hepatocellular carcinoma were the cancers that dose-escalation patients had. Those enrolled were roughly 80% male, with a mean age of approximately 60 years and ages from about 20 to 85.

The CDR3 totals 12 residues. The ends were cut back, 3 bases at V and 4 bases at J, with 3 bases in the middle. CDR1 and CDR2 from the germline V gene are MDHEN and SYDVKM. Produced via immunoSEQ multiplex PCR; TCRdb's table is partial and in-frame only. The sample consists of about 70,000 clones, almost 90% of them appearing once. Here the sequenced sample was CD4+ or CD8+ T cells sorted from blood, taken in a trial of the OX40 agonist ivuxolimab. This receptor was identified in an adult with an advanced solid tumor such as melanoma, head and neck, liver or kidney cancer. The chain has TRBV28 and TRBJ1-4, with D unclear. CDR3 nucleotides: TGTGCCAGCAGTTTTCGTAATGAAAAACTGTTTTTT. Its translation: CASSFRNEKLFF.